Reported below is one T cell receptor beta chain. The CDR3 runs to 12 residues. V lost 2 bases, J lost 7 bases, and 8 bases lay in between. Germline V gene data show CDR1 as GTSNPN and CDR2 as SVGIG (reference sequence). This record comes from a study of blood T cell repertoires in COVID-19. Overall study context: COVID-19 samples from acute and convalescent phases originated in the United States, Italy and Spain. Sample material is recorded as cDNA or gDNA derived from T cells, B-cell-depleted T cells, or PBMCs.

Methods used by the authors: Reference gene primer amplification gave estimated nucleated cell counts. Clones were read by immunoSEQ multiplex PCR, and TCRdb kept only the in-frame ones, dropping some. V and J calls and clone size are as listed in that table; D and trimming were resolved from the DNA. The data contain around 200,000 clones, approximately 81% of them singletons. The sequenced sample consisted of peripheral blood. This sequence joins TRBV30 and TRBJ1-4; D is unresolved. The sequence came from a woman of 80 years or more with acute or convalescent COVID-19. In DNA, the CDR3 is TGTGCCTGGAGTCGTGTGAGTGAAAAACTGTTTTTT. Translation gives CAWSRVSEKLFF. The full variable domain, rest sourced from reference TRBV30 and TRBJ1-4, is SQTIHQWPATLVQPVGSPLSLECTVEGTSNPNLYWYRQAAGRGLQLLFYSVGIGQISSEVPQNLSASRPQDRQFILSSKKLLLSDSGFYLCAWSRVSEKLFFGSGTQLSVL.